This T cell receptor beta chain was identified during a study of blood T cell repertoires in COVID-19. Turning to the study itself: Collection of acute and convalescent COVID-19 samples took place in the United States, Italy and Spain.

Germline values: CDR1 SNHLY, CDR2 FYNNEI. The trim removed 2 bases at V and 8 bases at J, leaving 6 bases unmatched. The CDR3 contains 15 residues. The authors' processing: The authors estimated nucleated cell counts from reference gene primer amplification. Sequencing used immunoSEQ multiplex PCR; TCRdb keeps in-frame clones, though not all of them. The V and J calls and clone size were taken over from that table, and D and trimming were inferred from the DNA. Of about 310,000 clones listed, roughly 90% are singletons. Donors were grouped by their self-reported clinical history. The study counted Cohort 3 donors as recovered given two negative PCRs, clearance, or symptom resolution.

Material: PBMCs or T cells enriched from blood (not recorded which). The rearrangement links TRBV2 to TRBJ2-2, with 9 bases lining up with TRBD2. This receptor was identified in a woman between 40 and 50 years old who had recovered from COVID-19. In DNA, the CDR3 is TGTGCCAGCAGTGAAACTGTAGCGGGAGAAGGGGAGCTGTTTTTT. Encoded protein: CASSETVAGEGELFF.